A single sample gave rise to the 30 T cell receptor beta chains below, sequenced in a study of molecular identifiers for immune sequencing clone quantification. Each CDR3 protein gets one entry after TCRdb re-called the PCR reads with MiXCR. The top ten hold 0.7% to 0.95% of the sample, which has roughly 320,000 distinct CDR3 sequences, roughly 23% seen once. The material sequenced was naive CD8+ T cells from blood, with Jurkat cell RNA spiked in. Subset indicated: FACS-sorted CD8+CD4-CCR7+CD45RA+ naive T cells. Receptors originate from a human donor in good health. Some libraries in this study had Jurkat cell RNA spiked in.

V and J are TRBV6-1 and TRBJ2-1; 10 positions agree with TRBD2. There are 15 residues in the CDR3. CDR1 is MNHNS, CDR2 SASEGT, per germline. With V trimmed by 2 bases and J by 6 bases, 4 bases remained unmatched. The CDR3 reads CASSEPGLAFNEQFF. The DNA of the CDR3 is TGTGCCAGCAGTGAACCGGGACTAGCGTTCAATGAGCAGTTCTTC.

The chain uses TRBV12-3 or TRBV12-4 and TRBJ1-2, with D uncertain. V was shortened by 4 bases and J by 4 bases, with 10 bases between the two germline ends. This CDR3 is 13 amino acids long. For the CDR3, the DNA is TGTGCCAGCAGTTGGCCGAGTTTCTATGGCTACACCTTC. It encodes CASSWPSFYGYTF.

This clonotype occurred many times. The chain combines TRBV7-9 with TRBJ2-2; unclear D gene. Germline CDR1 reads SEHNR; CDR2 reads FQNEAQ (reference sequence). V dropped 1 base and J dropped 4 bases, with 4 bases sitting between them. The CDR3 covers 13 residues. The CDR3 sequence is CASSLEGTGELFF. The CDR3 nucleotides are TGTGCCAGCAGCTTAGAGGGCACCGGGGAGCTGTTTTTT.

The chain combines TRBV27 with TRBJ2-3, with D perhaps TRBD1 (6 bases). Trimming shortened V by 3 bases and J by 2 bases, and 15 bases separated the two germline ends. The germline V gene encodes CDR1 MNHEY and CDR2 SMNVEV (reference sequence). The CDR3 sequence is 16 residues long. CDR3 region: CASSFGTGMDTDTQYF. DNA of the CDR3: TGTGCCAGCAGTTTCGGAACAGGGATGGACACAGATACGCAGTATTTT.

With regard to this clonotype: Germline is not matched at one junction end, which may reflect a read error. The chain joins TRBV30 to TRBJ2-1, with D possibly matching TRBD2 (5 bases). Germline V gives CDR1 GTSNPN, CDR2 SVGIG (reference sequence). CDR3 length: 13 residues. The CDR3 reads CAWSASPGNEPCF. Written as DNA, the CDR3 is TGTGCCTGGAGTGCTTCCCCGGGGAATGAGCCGTGCTTC.

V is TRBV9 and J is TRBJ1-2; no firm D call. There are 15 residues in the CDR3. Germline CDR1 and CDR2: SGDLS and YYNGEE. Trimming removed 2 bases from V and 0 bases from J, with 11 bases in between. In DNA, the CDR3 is TGTGCCAGCAGCGTCGATTGGACGGCTAACTATGGCTACACCTTC. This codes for CASSVDWTANYGYTF.

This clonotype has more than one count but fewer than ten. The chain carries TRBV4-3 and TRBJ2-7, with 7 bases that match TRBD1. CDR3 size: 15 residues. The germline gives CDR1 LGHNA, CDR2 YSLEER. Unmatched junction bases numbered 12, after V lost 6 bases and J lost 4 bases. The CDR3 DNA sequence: TGCGCCAGCAGTCTTTCCGGGACAGAAAGATACGAGCAGTACTTC. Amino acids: CASSLSGTERYEQYF.

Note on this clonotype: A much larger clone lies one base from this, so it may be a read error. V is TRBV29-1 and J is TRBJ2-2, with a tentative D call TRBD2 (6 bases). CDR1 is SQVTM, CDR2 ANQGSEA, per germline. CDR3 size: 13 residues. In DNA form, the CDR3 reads TGCAGCGCTCCTAGCGAGAACACCGGGGAGCTGCTTTTT. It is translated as CSAPSENTGELLF.

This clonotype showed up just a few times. CDR3 protein: CASSMGQVEGYTF. In DNA, the CDR3 is TGTGCCAGTAGTATGGGGCAGGTCGAGGGCTACACCTTC. The V gene is TRBV19, the J gene TRBJ1-2; TRBD1 is a possible D gene (5 bases). The length of the CDR3 is 13 residues. The germline V gene encodes CDR1 LNHDA and CDR2 SQIVND (reference sequence). Trimming cost V 3 bases and J 8 bases, with 13 bases left between them.

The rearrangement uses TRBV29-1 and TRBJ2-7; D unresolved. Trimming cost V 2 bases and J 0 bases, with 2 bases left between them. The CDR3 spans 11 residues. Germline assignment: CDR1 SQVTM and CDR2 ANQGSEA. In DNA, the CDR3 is TGCAGCGTTGAATACTCCTACGAGCAGTACTTC. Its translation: CSVEYSYEQYF.

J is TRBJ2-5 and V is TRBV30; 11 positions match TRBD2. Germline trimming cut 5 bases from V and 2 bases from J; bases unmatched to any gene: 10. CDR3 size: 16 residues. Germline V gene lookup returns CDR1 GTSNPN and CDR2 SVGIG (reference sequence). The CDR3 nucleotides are TGTGCCTGGGACGATCTAGCGGGGGGTCCTCAAGAGACCCAGTACTTC. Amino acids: CAWDDLAGGPQETQYF.

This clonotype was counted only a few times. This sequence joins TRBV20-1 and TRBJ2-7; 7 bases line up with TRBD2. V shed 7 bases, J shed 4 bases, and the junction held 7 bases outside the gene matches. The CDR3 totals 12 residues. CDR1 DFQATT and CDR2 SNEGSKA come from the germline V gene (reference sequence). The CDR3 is CSGAGARYEQYF. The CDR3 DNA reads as TGCAGTGGGGCGGGAGCAAGGTACGAGCAGTACTTC.

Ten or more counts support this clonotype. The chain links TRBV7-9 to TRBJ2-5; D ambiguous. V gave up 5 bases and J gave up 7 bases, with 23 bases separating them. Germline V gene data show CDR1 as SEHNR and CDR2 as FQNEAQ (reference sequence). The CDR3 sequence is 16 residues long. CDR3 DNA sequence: TGTGCCAGCAGCCCGGCCCGGACGCCCCTAGAAGGGACCCAGTACTTC. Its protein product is CASSPARTPLEGTQYF.

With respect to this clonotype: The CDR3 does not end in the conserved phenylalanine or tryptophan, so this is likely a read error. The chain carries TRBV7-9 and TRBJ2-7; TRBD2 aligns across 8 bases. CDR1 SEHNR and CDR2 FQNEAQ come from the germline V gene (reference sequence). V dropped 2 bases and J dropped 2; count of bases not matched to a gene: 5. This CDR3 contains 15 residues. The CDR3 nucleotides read TGTGCCAGCAGCTTAATATCAGCGGGGGCCTACGAGCAGTACCTC. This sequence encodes CASSLISAGAYEQYL.

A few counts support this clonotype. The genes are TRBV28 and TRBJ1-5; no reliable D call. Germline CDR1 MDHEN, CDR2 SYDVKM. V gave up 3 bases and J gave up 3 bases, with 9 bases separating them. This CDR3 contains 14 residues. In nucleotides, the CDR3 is TGTGCCAGCAGTTTTCGTCAGATCAATCAGCCCCAGCATTTT. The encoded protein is CASSFRQINQPQHF. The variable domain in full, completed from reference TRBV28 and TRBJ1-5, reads DVKVTQSSRYLVKRTGEKVFLECVQDMDHENMFWYRQDPGLGLRLIYFSYDVKMKEKGDIPEGYSVSREKKERFSLILESASTNQTSMYLCASSFRQINQPQHFGDGTRLSIL.

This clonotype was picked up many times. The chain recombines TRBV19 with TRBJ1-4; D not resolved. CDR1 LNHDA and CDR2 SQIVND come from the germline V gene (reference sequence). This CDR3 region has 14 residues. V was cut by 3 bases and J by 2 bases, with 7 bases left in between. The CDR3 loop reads CASSIGVTNEKLFF. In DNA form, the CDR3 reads TGTGCCAGTAGTATCGGAGTTACTAATGAAAAACTGTTTTTT.

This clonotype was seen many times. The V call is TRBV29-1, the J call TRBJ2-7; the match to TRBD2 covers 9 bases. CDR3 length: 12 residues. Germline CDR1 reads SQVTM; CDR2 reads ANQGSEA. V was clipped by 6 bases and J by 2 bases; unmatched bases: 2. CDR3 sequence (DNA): TGCAGCGTGCTAGCGGGGACCTACGAGCAGTACTTC. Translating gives CSVLAGTYEQYF.

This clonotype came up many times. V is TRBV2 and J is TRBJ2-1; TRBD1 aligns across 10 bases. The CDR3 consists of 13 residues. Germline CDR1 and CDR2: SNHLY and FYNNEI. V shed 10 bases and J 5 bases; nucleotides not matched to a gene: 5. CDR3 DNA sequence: TGTGCCACTGGGACAGGGGAAAACAATGAGCAGTTCTTC. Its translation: CATGTGENNEQFF.

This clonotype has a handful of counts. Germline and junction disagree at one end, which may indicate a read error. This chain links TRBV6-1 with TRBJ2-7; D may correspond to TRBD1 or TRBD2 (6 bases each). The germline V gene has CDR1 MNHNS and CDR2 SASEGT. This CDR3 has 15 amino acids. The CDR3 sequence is CASSAFGGPTYEQCF. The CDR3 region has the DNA TGTGCCAGCAGTGCATTTGGGGGGCCCACGTACGAGCAGTGCTTC.

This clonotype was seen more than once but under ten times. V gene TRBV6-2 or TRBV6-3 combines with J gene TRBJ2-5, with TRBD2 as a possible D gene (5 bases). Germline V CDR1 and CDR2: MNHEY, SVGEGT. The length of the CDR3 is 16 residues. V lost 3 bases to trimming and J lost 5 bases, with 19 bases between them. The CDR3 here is CASSYGISAAGETQYF. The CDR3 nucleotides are TGTGCCAGCAGTTATGGAATTAGCGCGGCCGGCGAGACCCAGTACTTC.

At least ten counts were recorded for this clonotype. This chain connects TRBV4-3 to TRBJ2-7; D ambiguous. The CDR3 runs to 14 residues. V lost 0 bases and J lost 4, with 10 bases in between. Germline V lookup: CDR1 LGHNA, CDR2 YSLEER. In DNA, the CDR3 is TGCGCCAGCAGCCAAGATTTGGTTCGGTACGAGCAGTACTTC. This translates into CASSQDLVRYEQYF.

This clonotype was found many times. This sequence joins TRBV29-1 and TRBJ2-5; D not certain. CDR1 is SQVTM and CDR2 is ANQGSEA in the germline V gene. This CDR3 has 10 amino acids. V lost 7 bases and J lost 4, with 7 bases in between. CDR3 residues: CSAISETQYF. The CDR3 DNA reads TGCAGCGCCATCTCAGAGACCCAGTACTTC.

The CDR3 DNA reads as TGTGCCAGCAGTTCAAGGACAGGGGGTCCCTACAATGAGCAGTTCTTC. This codes for CASSSRTGGPYNEQFF. V gene TRBV12-3 or TRBV12-4 combines with J gene TRBJ2-1, with 10 bases aligning to TRBD1. The CDR3 consists of 16 residues. Trimming took 4 bases from V and 2 from J; bases not matched to a gene: 5.

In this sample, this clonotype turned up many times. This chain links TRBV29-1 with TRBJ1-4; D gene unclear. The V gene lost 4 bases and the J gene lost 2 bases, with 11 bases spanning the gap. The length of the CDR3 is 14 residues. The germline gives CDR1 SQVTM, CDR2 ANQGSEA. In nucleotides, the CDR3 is TGCAGCGTTGCCGTGTATTCGACTAATGAAAAACTGTTTTTT. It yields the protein CSVAVYSTNEKLFF. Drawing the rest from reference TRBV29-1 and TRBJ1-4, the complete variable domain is SAVISQKPSRDICQRGTSLTIQCQVDSQVTMMFWYRQQPGQSLTLIATANQGSEATYESGFVIDKFPISRPNLTFSTLTVSNMSPEDSSIYLCSVAVYSTNEKLFFGSGTQLSVL.

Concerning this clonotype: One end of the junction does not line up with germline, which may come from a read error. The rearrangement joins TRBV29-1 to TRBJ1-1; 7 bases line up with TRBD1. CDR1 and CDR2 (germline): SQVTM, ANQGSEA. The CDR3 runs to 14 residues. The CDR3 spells CSVDRDGSNTEALF. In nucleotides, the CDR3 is TGCAGCGTAGACAGGGATGGGTCGAACACTGAAGCTCTCTTT.

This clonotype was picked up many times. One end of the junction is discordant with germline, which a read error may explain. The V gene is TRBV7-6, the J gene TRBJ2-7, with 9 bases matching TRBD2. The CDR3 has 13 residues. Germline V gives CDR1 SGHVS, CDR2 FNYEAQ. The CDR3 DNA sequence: TGTGCCAGCAGCCTAGCGGGGAACTACGAGCAGTACTTC. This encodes CASSLAGNYEQYF.

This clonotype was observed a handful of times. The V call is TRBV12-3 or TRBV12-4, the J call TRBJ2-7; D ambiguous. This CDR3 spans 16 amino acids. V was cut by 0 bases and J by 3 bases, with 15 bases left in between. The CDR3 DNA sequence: TGTGCCAGCAGTTTAGCCGTCTTGGGTCGAGACTACGAGCAGTACTTC. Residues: CASSLAVLGRDYEQYF.

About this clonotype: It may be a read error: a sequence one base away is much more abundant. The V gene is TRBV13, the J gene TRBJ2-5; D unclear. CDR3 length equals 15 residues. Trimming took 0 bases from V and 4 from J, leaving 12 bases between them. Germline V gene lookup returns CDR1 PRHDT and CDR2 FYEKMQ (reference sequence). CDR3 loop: CASSLGLGYRETQYF. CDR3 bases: TGTGCCAGCAGCTTAGGCCTCGGGTACCGAGAGACCCAGTACTTC.

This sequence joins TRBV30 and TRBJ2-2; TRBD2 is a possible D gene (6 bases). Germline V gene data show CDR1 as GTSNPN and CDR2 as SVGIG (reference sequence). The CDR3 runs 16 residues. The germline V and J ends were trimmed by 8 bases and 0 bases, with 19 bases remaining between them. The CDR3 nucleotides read TGTGCCGTGGGCCTGTGGGGAGGTGCGAACACCGGGGAGCTGTTTTTT. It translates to CAVGLWGGANTGELFF. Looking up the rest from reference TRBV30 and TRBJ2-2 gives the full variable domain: SQTIHQWPATLVQPVGSPLSLECTVEGTSNPNLYWYRQAAGRGLQLLFYSVGIGQISSEVPQNLSASRPQDRQFILSSKKLLLSDSGFYLCAVGLWGGANTGELFFGEGSRLTVL.

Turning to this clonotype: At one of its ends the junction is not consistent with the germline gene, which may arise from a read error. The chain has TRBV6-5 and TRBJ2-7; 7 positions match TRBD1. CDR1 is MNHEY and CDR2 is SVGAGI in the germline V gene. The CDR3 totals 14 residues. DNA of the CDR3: TGTGCCAGCGGTTACAACAGGGGAAGCTACGAGCAGTACTTC. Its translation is CASGYNRGSYEQYF.